This T cell receptor beta chain was recovered during a study of control samples from healthy donors and cancer patients. The CDR3 is made up of 16 amino acids. The V gene's germline CDR1 is LGHNA and CDR2 YNFKEQ. Trimming left V 0 bases short and J 8 bases short, with 19 bases between. TCRdb's copy holds only in-frame clones and misses some; the assay was immunoSEQ multiplex PCR. Of some 100,000 clones in the sample, around 86% were seen once. The material sequenced was blood. This TCR was recovered from a woman in her fifties or sixties in good health. V usage is TRBV4-2 and J usage is TRBJ1-2; TRBD1 might be the D (5 bases). This CDR3 is CASSQDGTGRRTGYTF. Written as DNA, the CDR3 is TGTGCCAGCAGCCAAGACGGGACCGGACGTCGGACCGGCTACACCTTC.